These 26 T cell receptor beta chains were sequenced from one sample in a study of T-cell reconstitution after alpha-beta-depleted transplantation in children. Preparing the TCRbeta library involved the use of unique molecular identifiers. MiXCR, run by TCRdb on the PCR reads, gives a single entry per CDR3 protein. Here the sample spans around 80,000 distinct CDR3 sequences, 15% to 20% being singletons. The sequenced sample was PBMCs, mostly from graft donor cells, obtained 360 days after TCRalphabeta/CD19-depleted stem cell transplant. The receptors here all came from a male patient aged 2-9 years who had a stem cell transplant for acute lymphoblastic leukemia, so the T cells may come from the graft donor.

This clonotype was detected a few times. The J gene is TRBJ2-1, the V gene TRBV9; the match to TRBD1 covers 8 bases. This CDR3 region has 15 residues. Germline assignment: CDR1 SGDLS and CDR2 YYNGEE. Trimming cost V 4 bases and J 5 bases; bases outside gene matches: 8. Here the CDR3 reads CASSLRDRPNNEQFF. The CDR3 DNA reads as TGTGCCAGCAGCCTCCGGGACAGGCCTAACAATGAGCAGTTCTTC.

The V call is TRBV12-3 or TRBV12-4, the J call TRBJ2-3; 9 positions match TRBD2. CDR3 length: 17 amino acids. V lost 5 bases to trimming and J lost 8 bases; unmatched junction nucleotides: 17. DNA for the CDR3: TGTGCCAGCAGTAGTCTAGCGGGACGCGTAAGGCCCATTACGCAGTATTTT. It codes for CASSSLAGRVRPITQYF.

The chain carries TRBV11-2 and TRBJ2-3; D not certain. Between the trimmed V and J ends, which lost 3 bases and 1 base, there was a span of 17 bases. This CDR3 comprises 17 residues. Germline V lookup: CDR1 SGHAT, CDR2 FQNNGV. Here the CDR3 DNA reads TGTGCCAGCAGCTTTCTGCGTGTTTTTGAGGGCACAGATACGCAGTATTTT. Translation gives CASSFLRVFEGTDTQYF.

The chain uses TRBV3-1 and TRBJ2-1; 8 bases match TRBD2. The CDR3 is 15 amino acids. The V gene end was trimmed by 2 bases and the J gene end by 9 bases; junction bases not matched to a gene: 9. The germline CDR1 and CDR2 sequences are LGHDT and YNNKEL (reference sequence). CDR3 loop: CASSQFGREAGEQFF. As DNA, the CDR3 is TGTGCCAGCAGCCAATTCGGGCGGGAGGCAGGTGAGCAGTTCTTC.

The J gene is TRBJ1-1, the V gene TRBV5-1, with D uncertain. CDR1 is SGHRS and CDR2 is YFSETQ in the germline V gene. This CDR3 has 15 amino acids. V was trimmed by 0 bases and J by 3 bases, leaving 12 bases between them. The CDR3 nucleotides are TGCGCCAGCAGCTTGGTTGGCAGCTCGCACACTGAAGCTTTCTTT. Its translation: CASSLVGSSHTEAFF.

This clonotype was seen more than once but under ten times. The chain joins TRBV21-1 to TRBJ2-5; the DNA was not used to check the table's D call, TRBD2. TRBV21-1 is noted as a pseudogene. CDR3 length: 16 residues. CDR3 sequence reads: CASSKLAPARGETQYF. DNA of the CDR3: TGTGCCAGCAGCAAACTCGCGCCAGCCCGGGGTGAGACCCAGTACTTC.

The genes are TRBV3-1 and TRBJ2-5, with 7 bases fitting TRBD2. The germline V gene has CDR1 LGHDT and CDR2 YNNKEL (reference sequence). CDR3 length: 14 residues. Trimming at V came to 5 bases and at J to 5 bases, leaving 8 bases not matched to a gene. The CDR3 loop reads CASSLRTRRETQYF. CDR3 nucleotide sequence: TGTGCCAGCAGCTTACGGACTAGACGGGAGACCCAGTACTTC.

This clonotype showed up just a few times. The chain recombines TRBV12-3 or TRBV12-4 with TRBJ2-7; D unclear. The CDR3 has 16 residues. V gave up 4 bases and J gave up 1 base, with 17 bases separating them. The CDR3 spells CASSYRWWVGSYEQYF. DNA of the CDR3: TGTGCCAGCAGTTATAGGTGGTGGGTTGGGTCCTACGAGCAGTACTTC.

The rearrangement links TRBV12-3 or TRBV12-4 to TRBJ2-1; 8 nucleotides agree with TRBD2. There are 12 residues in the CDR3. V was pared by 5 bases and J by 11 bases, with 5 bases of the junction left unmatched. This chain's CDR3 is CASSPSGSKQFF. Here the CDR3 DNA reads TGTGCCAGCAGTCCTAGCGGGTCTAAGCAGTTCTTC.

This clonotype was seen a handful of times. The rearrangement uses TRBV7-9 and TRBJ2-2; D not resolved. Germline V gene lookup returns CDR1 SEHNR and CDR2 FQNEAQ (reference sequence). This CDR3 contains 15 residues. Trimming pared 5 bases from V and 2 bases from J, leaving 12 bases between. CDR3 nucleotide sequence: TGTGCCAGCAGCCCCGCACGACCCAACACCGGGGAGCTGTTTTTT. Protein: CASSPARPNTGELFF.

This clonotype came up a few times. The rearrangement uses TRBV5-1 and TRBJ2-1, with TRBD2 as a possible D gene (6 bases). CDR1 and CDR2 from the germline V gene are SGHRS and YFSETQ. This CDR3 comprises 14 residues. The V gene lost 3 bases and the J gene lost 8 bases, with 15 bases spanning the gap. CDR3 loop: CASSSGTVNDEQFF. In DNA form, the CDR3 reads TGCGCCAGCAGCTCCGGGACTGTTAACGATGAGCAGTTCTTC. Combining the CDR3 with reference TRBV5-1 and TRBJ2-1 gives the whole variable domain KAGVTQTPRYLIKTRGQQVTLSCSPISGHRSVSWYQQTPGQGLQFLFEYFSETQRNKGNFPGRFSGRQFSNSRSEMNVSTLELGDSALYLCASSSGTVNDEQFFGPGTRLTVL.

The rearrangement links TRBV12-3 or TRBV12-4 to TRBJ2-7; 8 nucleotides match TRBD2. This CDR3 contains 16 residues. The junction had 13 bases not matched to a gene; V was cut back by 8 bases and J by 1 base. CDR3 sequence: CASARGRTSISYEQYF. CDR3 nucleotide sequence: TGTGCCAGCGCCAGAGGTCGGACTAGCATATCCTACGAGCAGTACTTC.

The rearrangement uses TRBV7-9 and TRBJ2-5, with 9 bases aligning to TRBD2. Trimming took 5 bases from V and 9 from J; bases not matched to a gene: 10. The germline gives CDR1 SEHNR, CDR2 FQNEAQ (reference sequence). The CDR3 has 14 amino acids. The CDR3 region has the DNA TGTGCCAGCAGCCCCCGATCTAGCGGGGTTTCCCAGTACTTC. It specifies CASSPRSSGVSQYF.

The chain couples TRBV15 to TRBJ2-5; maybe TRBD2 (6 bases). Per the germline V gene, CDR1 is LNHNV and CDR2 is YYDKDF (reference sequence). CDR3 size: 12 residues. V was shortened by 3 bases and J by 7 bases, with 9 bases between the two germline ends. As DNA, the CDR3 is TGTGCCACCAGCAGGGGGGGAGTGACCCAGTACTTC. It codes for CATSRGGVTQYF.

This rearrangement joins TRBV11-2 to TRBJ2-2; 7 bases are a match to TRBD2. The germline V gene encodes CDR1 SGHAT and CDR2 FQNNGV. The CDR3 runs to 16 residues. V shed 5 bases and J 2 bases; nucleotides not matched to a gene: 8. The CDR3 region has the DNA TGTGCCAGCAGCCAAGTAGCGGGTCTAAACACCGGGGAGCTGTTTTTT. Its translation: CASSQVAGLNTGELFF.

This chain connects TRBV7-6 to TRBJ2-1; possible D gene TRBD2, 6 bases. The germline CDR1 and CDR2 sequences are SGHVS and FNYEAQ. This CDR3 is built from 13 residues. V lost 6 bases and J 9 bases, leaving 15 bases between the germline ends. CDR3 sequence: CASSLDWGGEQFF. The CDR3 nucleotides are TGTGCCAGCAGTCTCGACTGGGGAGGTGAGCAGTTCTTC.

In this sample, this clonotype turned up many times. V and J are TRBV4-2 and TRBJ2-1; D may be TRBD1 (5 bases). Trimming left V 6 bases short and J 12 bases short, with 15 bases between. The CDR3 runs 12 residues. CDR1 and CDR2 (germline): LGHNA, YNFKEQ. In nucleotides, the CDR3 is TGTGCCAGCAGTCAAACCCGGACACCGCAGTTCTTC. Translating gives CASSQTRTPQFF.

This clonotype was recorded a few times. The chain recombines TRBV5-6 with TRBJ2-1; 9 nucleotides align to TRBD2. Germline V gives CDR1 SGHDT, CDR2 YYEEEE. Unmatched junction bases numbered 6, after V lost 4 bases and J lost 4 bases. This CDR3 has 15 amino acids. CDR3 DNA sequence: TGTGCCAGCAGCCACCCTAGCGGGGCTTACAATGAGCAGTTCTTC. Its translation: CASSHPSGAYNEQFF. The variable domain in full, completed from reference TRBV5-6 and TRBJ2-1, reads DAGVTQSPTHLIKTRGQQVTLRCSPKSGHDTVSWYQQALGQGPQFIFQYYEEEERQRGNFPDRFSGHQFPNYSSELNVNALLLGDSALYLCASSHPSGAYNEQFFGPGTRLTVL.

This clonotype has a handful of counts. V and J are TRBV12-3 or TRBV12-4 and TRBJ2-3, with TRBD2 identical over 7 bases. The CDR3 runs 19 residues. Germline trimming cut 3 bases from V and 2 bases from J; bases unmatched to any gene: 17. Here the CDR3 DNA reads TGTGCCAGCAGTTTGGGTAGGGGTCGGGCAGCGGGGTCCACAGATACGCAGTATTTT. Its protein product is CASSLGRGRAAGSTDTQYF.

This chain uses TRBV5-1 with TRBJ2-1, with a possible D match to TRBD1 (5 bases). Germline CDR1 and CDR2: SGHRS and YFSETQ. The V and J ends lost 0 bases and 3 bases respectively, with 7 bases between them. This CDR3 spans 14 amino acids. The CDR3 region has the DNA TGCGCCAGCAGCTTGGGGGGCGTCTACAATGAGCAGTTCTTC. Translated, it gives CASSLGGVYNEQFF. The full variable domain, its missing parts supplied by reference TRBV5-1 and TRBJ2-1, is KAGVTQTPRYLIKTRGQQVTLSCSPISGHRSVSWYQQTPGQGLQFLFEYFSETQRNKGNFPGRFSGRQFSNSRSEMNVSTLELGDSALYLCASSLGGVYNEQFFGPGTRLTVL.

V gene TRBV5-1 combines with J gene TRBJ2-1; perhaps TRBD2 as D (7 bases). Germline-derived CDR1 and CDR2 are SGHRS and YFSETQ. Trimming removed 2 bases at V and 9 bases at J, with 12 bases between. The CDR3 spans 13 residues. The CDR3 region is CASSFKGGIEQFF. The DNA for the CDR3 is TGCGCCAGCAGCTTTAAGGGGGGGATTGAGCAGTTCTTC.

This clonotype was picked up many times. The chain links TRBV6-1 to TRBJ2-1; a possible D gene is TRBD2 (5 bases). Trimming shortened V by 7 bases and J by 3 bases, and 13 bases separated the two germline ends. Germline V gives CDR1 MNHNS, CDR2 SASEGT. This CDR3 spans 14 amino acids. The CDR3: CASIYGSGYNEQFF. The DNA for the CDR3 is TGTGCCAGCATTTATGGGAGCGGCTACAATGAGCAGTTCTTC.

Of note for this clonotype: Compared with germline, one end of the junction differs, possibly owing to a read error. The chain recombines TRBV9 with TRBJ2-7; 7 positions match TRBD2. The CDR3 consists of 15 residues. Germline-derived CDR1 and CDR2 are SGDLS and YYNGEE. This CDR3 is CASSAPQRGLYGQYF. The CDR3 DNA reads TGTGCCAGCAGCGCCCCCCAGCGGGGTCTCTACGGGCAGTACTTC.

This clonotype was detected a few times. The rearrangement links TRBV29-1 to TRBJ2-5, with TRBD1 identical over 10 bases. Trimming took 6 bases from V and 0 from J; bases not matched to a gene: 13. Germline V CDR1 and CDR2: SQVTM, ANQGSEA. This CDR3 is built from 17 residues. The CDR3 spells CSVGWDRGLNYQETQYF. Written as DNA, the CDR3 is TGCAGCGTGGGTTGGGACAGGGGACTCAACTACCAAGAGACCCAGTACTTC.

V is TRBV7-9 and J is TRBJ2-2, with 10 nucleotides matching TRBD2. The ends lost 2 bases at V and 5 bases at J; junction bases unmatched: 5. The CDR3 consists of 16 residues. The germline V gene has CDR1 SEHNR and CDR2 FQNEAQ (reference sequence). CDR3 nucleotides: TGTGCCAGCAGCTTACCTGGGACTAGCGCAACCGGGGAGCTGTTTTTT. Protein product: CASSLPGTSATGELFF.

The chain's CDR3 is CASSPVRNNEQFF. The CDR3 DNA reads TGCGCCAGCAGCCCGGTCAGGAACAATGAGCAGTTCTTC. V usage is TRBV4-1 and J usage is TRBJ2-1, with D uncertain. The CDR3 extends over 13 amino acids. Trimming shortened V by 4 bases and J by 5 bases, and 9 bases separated the two germline ends. The germline CDR1 and CDR2 sequences are MGHRA and YSYEKL.